The 2 T cell receptor beta chains below all came from one sample that was sequenced in a study of OX40 agonist ivuxolimab in advanced cancers. Assay used: immunoSEQ multiplex PCR; TCRdb lists only in-frame clones, some missing. The table shows about 50,000 clones, with around nine tenths occurring only once. This specimen was CD4+ or CD8+ T cells sorted from blood, taken in a trial of the OX40 agonist ivuxolimab. These TCRs come from an adult with an advanced solid tumor such as melanoma, head and neck, liver or kidney cancer.

The chain recombines TRBV11-2 with TRBJ1-5, with D maybe TRBD1 (5 bases). Trimming took 5 bases from V and 4 from J, leaving 15 bases between them. This CDR3 contains 15 residues. Germline V gene sequence: CDR1 SGHAT, CDR2 FQNNGV. The chain's CDR3 is CASSTHSGQNQPQHF. The CDR3 DNA reads TGTGCCAGCAGCACGCACTCAGGGCAGAATCAGCCCCAGCATTTT.

As for this clone: Other DNA sequences in the sample encode the same CDR3. The rearrangement links TRBV27 to TRBJ1-6; D remains ambiguous. Germline loops: CDR1 MNHEY, CDR2 SMNVEV (reference sequence). The CDR3 is made up of 12 amino acids. V lost 8 bases and J 2 bases, leaving 4 bases between the germline ends. The CDR3 loop is CASRPYNSPLHF. CDR3 nucleotides: TGTGCCAGCCGGCCCTATAATTCACCCCTCCACTTT.